The sequence of this T cell receptor (beta chain) was determined in a study of identical twins. Study findings and constraints: Out-of-frame beta chain sequences displayed weaker excess sharing between twins.

Through template switching, a universal primer site was introduced, and the cDNA contained unique molecular identifiers. One entry per CDR3 protein results from TCRdb running MiXCR on the 5' RACE reads. This table holds 500,000 to 600,000 distinct CDR3 sequences, under 25% found once. A word on this clonotype: Its antigen remains unknown.

These records were also assigned to another study, of T cells expressing NK-cell markers.

The sequencing sample was made of CD4+ T cells sorted from blood. This clonotype was sampled from a woman between 18 and 29 years old in good health.

CDR3 in DNA: TGTGCCAGCAGGGTCTCGAATGAGCAGTTCTTC. Its translation is CASRVSNEQFF. The rearrangement links TRBV25-1 to TRBJ2-1; D gene unclear. Looked up from germline, CDR1 is MGHDK and CDR2 is SYGVNS. This CDR3 is built from 11 residues. The germline V and J ends were trimmed by 6 bases and 7 bases, with 7 bases remaining between them. Full variable domain (missing parts from reference TRBV25-1 and TRBJ2-1): EADIYQTPRYLVIGTGKKITLECSQTMGHDKMYWYQQDPGMELHLIHYSYGVNSTEKGDLSSESTVSRIRTEHFPLTLESARPSHTSQYLCASRVSNEQFFGPGTRLTVL.